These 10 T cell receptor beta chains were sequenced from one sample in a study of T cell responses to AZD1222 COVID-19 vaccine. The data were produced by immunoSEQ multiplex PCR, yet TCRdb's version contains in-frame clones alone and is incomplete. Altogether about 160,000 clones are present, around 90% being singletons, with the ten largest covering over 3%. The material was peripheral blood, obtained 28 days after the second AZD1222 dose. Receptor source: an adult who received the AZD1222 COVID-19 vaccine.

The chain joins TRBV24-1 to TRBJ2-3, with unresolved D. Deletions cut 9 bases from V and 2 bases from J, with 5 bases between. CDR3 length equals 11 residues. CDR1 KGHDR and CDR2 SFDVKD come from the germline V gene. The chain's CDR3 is CATATTDTQYF. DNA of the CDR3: TGTGCCACCGCCACCACAGATACGCAGTATTTT.

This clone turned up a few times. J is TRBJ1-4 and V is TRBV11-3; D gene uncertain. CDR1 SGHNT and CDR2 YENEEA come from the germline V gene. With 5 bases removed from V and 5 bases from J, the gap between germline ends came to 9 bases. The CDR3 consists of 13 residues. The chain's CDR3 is CASSAEQNEKLFF. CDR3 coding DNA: TGTGCCAGCAGCGCGGAGCAAAATGAAAAACTGTTTTTT.

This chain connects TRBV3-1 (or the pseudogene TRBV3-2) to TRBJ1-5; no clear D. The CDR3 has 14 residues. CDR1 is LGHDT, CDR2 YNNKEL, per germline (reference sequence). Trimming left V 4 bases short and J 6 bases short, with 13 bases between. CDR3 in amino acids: CASSPHQVAQPQHF. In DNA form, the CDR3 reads TGTGCCAGCAGCCCCCACCAAGTGGCTCAGCCCCAGCATTTT.

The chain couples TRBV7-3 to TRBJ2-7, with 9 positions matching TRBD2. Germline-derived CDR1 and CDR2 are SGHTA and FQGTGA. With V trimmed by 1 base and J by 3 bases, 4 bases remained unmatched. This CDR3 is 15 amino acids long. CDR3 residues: CASSLMAGGDYEQYF. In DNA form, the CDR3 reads TGTGCCAGCAGCTTAATGGCGGGAGGGGACTACGAGCAGTACTTC.

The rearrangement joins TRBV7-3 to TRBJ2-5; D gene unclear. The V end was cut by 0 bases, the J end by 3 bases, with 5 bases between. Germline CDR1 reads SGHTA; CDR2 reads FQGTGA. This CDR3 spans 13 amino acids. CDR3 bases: TGTGCCAGCAGCTTAACGAGAGAAGAGACCCAGTACTTC. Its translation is CASSLTREETQYF.

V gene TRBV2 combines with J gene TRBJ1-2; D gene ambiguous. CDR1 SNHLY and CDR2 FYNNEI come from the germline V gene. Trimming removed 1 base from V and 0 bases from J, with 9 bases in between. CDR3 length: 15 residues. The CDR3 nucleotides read TGTGCCAGCAGTGAAGAGATCGCCGCTAACTATGGCTACACCTTC. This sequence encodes CASSEEIAANYGYTF.

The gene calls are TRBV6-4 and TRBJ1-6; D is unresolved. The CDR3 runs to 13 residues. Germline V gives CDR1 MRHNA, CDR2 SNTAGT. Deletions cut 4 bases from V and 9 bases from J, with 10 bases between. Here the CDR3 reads CASSAAGASPLHF. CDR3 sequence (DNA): TGTGCCAGCAGTGCCGCGGGTGCTTCACCCCTCCACTTT.

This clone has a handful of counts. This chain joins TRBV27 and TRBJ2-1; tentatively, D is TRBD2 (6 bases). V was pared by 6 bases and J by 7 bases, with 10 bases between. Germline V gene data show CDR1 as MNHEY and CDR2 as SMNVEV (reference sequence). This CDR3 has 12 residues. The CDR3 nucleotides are TGTGCCAGCAGCGGGAGTGGTAATGAGCAGTTCTTC. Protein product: CASSGSGNEQFF.

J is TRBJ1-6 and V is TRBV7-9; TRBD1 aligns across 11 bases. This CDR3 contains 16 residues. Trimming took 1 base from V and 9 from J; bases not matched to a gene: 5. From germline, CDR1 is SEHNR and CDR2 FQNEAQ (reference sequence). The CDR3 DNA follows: TGTGCCAGCAGCTTAGGCCGGGACAGGGGGACTTCACCCCTCCACTTT. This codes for CASSLGRDRGTSPLHF.

CDR3 in amino acids: CATGLVRGEQFF. The CDR3 DNA follows: TGTGCCACCGGCCTCGTACGGGGTGAGCAGTTCTTC. The chain links TRBV24-1 to TRBJ2-1; TRBD2 might be the D (5 bases). CDR1 is KGHDR and CDR2 is SFDVKD in the germline V gene. Trimming shortened V by 9 bases and J by 9 bases, and 14 bases separated the two germline ends. The CDR3 extends over 12 amino acids.